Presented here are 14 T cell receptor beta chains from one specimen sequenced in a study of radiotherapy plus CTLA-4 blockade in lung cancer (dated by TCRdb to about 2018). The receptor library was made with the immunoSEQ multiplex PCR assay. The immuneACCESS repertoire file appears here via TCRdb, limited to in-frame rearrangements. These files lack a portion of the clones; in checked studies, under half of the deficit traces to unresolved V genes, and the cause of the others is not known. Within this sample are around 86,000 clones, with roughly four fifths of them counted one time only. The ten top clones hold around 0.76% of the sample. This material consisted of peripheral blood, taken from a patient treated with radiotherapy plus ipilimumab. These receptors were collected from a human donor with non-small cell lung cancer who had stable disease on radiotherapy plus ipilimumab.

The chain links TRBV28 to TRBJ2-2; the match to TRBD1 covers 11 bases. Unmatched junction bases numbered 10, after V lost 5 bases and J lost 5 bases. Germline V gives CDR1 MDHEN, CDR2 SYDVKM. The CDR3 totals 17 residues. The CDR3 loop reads CASSRIADRGQTGELFF. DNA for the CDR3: TGTGCCAGCAGTCGGATAGCGGACAGGGGGCAAACCGGGGAGCTGTTTTTT.

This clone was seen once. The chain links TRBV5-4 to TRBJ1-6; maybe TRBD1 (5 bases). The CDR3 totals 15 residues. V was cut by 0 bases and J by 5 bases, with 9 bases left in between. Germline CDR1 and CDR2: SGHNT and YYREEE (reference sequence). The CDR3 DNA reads TGTGCCAGCAGCTTGGCAGGGTTGGATAATTCACCCCTCCACTTT. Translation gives CASSLAGLDNSPLHF.

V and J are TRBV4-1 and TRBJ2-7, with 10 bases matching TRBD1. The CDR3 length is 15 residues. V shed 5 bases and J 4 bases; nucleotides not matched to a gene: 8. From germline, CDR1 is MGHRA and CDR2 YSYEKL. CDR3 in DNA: TGCGCCAGCAGCACCCGGGACAGGGGACCATACGAGCAGTACTTC. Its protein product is CASSTRDRGPYEQYF.

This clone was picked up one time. The CDR3 loop is CASSEEAGANEQYF. The DNA for the CDR3 is TGTGCCAGCAGTGAGGAGGCGGGAGCCAACGAGCAGTACTTC. This chain links TRBV2 with TRBJ2-7; 7 bases map to TRBD2. J was trimmed by 5 bases and V by 3 bases; bases with no gene match: 7. CDR3 length: 14 residues. CDR1 and CDR2 (germline): SNHLY, FYNNEI.

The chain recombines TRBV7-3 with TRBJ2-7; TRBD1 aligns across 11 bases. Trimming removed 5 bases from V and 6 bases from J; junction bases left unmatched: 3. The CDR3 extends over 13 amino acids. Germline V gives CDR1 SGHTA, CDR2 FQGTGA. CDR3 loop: CASSRDRGAEQYF. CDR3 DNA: TGTGCCAGCAGCCGGGACAGGGGGGCCGAGCAGTACTTC.

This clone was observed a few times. DNA for the CDR3: TGTGCCAGCAGCAAGGACAGGGGGCGCGAGCAGTACTTC. As protein: CASSKDRGREQYF. This chain joins TRBV5-5 and TRBJ2-7, with 11 nucleotides matching TRBD1. Losses at the gene ends were 4 bases for V and 6 bases for J; bases not matched to a gene: 3. Germline CDR1 reads SGHKS; CDR2 reads YYEKEE (reference sequence). The CDR3 spans 13 residues.

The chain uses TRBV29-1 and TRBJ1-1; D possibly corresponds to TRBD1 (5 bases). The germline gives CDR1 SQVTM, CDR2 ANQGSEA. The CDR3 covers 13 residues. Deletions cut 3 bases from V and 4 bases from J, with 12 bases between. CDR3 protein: CSVDAGPSTEAFF. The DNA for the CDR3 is TGCAGCGTTGATGCAGGGCCAAGCACTGAAGCTTTCTTT.

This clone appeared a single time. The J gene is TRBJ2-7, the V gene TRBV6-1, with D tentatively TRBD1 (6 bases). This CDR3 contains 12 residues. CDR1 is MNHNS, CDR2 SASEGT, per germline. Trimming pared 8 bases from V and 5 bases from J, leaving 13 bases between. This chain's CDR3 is CASSGDLDEQYF. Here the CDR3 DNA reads TGTGCCAGCTCAGGGGATCTCGACGAGCAGTACTTC.

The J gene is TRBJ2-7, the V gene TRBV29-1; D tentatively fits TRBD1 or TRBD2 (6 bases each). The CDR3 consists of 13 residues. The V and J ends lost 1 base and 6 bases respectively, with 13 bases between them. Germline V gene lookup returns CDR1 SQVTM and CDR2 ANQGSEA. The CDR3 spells CSVEGPRGGEQYF. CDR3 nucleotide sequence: TGCAGCGTTGAAGGGCCCAGGGGAGGCGAGCAGTACTTC.

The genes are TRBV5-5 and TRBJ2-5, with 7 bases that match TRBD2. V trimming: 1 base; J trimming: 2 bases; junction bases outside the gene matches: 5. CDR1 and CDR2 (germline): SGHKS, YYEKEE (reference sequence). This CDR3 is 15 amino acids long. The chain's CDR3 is CASSLTTSRQETQYF. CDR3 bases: TGTGCCAGCAGCTTGACGACTAGCCGACAAGAGACCCAGTACTTC.

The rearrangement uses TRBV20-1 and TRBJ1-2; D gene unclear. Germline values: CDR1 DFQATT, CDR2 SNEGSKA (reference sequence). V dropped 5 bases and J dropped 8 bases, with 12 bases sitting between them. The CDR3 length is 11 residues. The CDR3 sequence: CSADSGLGYTF. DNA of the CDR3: TGCAGTGCTGATTCAGGACTAGGCTACACCTTC.

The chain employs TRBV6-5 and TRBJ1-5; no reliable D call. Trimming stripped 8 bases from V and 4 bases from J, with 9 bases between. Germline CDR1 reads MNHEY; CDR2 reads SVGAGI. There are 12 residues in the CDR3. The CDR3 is CASGRRNQPQHF. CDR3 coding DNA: TGTGCCAGCGGAAGACGTAATCAGCCCCAGCATTTT.

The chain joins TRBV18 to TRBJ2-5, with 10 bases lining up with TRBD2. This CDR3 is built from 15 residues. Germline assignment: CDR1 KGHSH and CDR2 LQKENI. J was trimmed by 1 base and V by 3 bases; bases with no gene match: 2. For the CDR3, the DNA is TGTGCCAGCTCACCTAGCGGGAGGACCCAAGAGACCCAGTACTTC. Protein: CASSPSGRTQETQYF. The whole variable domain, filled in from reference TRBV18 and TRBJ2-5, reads NAGVMQNPRHLVRRRGQEARLRCSPMKGHSHVYWYRQLPEEGLKFMVYLQKENIIDESGMPKERFSAEFPKEGPSILRIQQVVRGDSAAYFCASSPSGRTQETQYFGPGTRLLVL.

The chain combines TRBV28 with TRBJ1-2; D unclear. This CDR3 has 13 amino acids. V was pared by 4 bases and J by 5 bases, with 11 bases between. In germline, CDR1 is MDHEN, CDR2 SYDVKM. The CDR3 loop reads CASSYIPGYGYTF. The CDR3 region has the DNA TGTGCCAGCAGTTATATACCCGGTTATGGCTACACCTTC.